This is a list of T cell receptor beta chains from one sample in a study of neoadjuvant anti-PD-1 for oral cavity cancer. Repertoires were generated with immunoSEQ multiplex PCR, while TCRdb's copy carries only in-frame clones and drops some. The data show over 12,000 clones, over 55% seen once. The material was PBMCs, obtained before nivolumab (anti-PD-1) treatment. These receptors were collected from a person aged 35-79 years with oral cavity squamous cell carcinoma. CDR3s include the opening cysteine and the closing phenylalanine or tryptophan. The D gene is left open where the match is weak. Clone sizes are given selectively: once, few, many, or a class where the clone is expanded.

TRBV6-5	NA	TRBJ2-7	TRBD1	CASSAGSGQGYEQYF	TGTGCCAGCAGTGCAGGCTCGGGACAGGGGTACGAGCAGTACTTC
TRBV7-9	once	TRBJ2-5	TRBD2	CASSLGTAGGGETQYF	TGTGCCAGCAGCTTAGGTACCGCGGGAGGAGGAGAGACCCAGTACTTC
TRBV11-2	NA	TRBJ1-1	NA	CASSLDLNTEAFF	TGTGCCAGCAGCTTAGATCTGAACACTGAAGCTTTCTTT
TRBV19	NA	TRBJ2-1	TRBD2	CASSIASGSYNEQFF	TGTGCCAGTAGTATAGCTAGCGGCTCCTACAATGAGCAGTTCTTC
TRBV5-1	NA	TRBJ1-2	NA	CASSYEPRVRLYGYTF	TGCGCCAGCAGCTATGAGCCCCGGGTCCGTTTATATGGCTACACCTTC
TRBV7-9	NA	TRBJ2-2	TRBD1	CASYDRANTGELFF	TGTGCCAGCTACGACAGGGCGAACACCGGGGAGCTGTTTTTT
TRBV6-1	NA	TRBJ1-4	NA	CASSRAATNEKLFF	TGTGCCAGCAGTCGGGCCGCAACTAATGAAAAACTGTTTTTT
TRBV27	NA	TRBJ2-1	TRBD2	CASSFALAASSYNEQFF	TGTGCCAGCAGTTTTGCGCTAGCGGCAAGCTCCTACAATGAGCAGTTCTTC
TRBV7-9	NA	TRBJ2-5	NA	CASSLVGVRETQYF	TGTGCCAGCAGCTTAGTGGGGGTACGAGAGACCCAGTACTTC
TRBV11-2	NA	TRBJ2-5	NA	CASSSGTPLGTQYF	TGTGCCAGCAGCTCCGGGACACCCCTGGGGACCCAGTACTTC
TRBV10-3	NA	TRBJ2-2	NA	CAISDLGRRVESTGELFF	TGTGCCATCAGTGACCTGGGGCGCAGGGTAGAAAGCACCGGGGAGCTGTTTTTT
TRBV7-9	NA	TRBJ2-7	NA	CASSKRGYEQYF	TGTGCCAGCAGCAAGAGGGGATACGAGCAGTACTTC
TRBV19	NA	TRBJ1-1	NA	CASSTATLNTEAFF	TGTGCCAGTAGTACTGCCACCCTGAACACTGAAGCTTTCTTT
TRBV7-9	NA	TRBJ1-3	NA	CASSLHGNTIYF	TGTGCCAGCAGCTTACACGGAAACACCATATATTTT
TRBV30	few	TRBJ1-1	NA	CAWSVLDSLDTEAFF	TGTGCCTGGAGTGTACTTGACAGTCTTGACACTGAAGCTTTCTTT
TRBV4-1	NA	TRBJ2-3	NA	CASSQEAARNTDTQYF	TGCGCCAGCAGCCAAGAGGCAGCCCGGAACACAGATACGCAGTATTTT
TRBV28	NA	TRBJ1-1	NA	CASTRRWGTTEAFF	TGTGCCAGCACACGCAGGTGGGGAACCACTGAAGCTTTCTTT
TRBV5-5	NA	TRBJ1-4	NA	CASSRWTSEKLFF	TGTGCCAGCAGCCGTTGGACCAGTGAAAAACTGTTTTTT
TRBV10-3	NA	TRBJ1-1	NA	CAISEYRGRQNTEAFF	TGTGCCATCAGTGAGTATAGGGGCAGGCAGAACACTGAAGCTTTCTTT
TRBV5-4	NA	TRBJ1-2	NA	CASSWVGVGGYTF	TGTGCCAGCAGCTGGGTAGGGGTAGGGGGCTACACCTTC
TRBV6-1	NA	TRBJ1-2	NA	CASSEAGNYGYTF	TGTGCCAGCAGTGAGGCAGGAAACTATGGCTACACCTTC
TRBV19	NA	TRBJ1-5	NA	CASSIDGTNNQPQHF	TGTGCCAGTAGTATAGATGGGACCAACAATCAGCCCCAGCATTTT
TRBV5-1	NA	TRBJ2-1	NA	CASSPVGETYNEQFF	TGCGCCAGCAGCCCGGTCGGAGAAACCTACAATGAGCAGTTCTTC
TRBV13	NA	TRBJ2-7	TRBD1	CASSFRQGHLHEQYF	TGTGCCAGCAGCTTTCGACAGGGGCATCTCCACGAGCAGTACTTC
TRBV7-2	NA	TRBJ2-7	NA	CASSITGNGEQYF	TGTGCCAGCAGCATCACAGGGAACGGCGAGCAGTACTTC
TRBV28	NA	TRBJ1-2	NA	CASTQGAYGYTF	TGTGCCAGCACCCAGGGTGCCTATGGCTACACCTTC
TRBV7-2	NA	TRBJ1-5	TRBD1	CASRVHGSGGYQPQHF	TGTGCCAGCAGGGTCCACGGATCAGGGGGCTATCAGCCCCAGCATTTT
TRBV6-6	NA	TRBJ2-5	NA	CASSNHAGVMETQYF	TGTGCCAGCAGCAACCACGCCGGAGTCATGGAGACCCAGTACTTC
TRBV11-2	NA	TRBJ2-7	TRBD2	CASSLVSGRGMHF	TGTGCCAGCAGCTTAGTTTCGGGGAGGGGAATGCACTTC
TRBV7-2	NA	TRBJ2-5	TRBD2	CASSNIWTSGQETQYF	TGTGCCAGCAGCAATATATGGACTAGCGGACAAGAGACCCAGTACTTC
TRBV6-5	NA	TRBJ1-2	NA	CASSPGAGYGYTF	TGTGCCAGCAGCCCCGGGGCGGGCTATGGCTACACCTTC
TRBV9	NA	TRBJ2-2	NA	CASSVRDSGELFF	TGTGCCAGCAGCGTCCGGGACTCCGGGGAGCTGTTTTTT
TRBV7-7	NA	TRBJ2-2	NA	CASSLVSATGELFF	TGTGCTAGCAGCTTAGTATCAGCCACCGGGGAGCTGTTTTTT
TRBV11-2	NA	TRBJ2-3	NA	CASSLGTLASHRTDTQYF	TGTGCCAGCAGCTTAGGAACCCTAGCCTCACACCGCACAGATACGCAGTATTTT
TRBV5-1	NA	TRBJ2-1	NA	CASSLLLGENNEQFF	TGCGCCAGCAGCTTATTATTGGGGGAAAACAATGAGCAGTTCTTC
TRBV28	NA	TRBJ1-3	NA	CASSDGVSSGNTIYF	TGTGCCAGCAGTGACGGGGTTTCCTCTGGAAACACCATATATTTT
TRBV7-6	few	TRBJ2-3	NA	CASSSYRTPAQYF	TGTGCCAGCAGCTCCTACCGGACTCCGGCGCAGTATTTT